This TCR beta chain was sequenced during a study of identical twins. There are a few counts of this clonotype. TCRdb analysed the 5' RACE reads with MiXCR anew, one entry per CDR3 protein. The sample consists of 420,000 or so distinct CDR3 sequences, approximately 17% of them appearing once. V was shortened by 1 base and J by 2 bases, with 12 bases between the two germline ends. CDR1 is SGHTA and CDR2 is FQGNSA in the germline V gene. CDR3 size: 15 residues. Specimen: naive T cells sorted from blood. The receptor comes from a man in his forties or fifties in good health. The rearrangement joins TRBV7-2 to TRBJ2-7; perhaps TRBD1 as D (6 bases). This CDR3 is CASSLGGYRAYEQYF. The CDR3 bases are TGTGCCAGCAGCTTAGGGGGGTACAGGGCCTACGAGCAGTACTTC.